Shown below are 9 T cell receptor beta chains from a single sample sequenced in a study of blood T cell repertoires in COVID-19. Method: immunoSEQ multiplex PCR; TCRdb's copy keeps in-frame clones and lacks some. The repertoire holds more than 95,000 clones, with 88% as singletons. Specimen: peripheral blood. These receptors all stem from a man aged 45-65 years with acute or convalescent COVID-19.

This chain uses TRBV7-2 with TRBJ2-5; D might be TRBD1 (5 bases). Germline V gene data show CDR1 as SGHTA and CDR2 as FQGNSA. V was shortened by 1 base and J by 10 bases, with 22 bases between the two germline ends. This CDR3 is built from 16 residues. CDR3 sequence: CASSLDGPNVGLGQYF. CDR3 DNA sequence: TGTGCCAGCAGCTTAGATGGCCCCAATGTGGGGCTTGGCCAGTACTTC.

This chain connects TRBV27 to TRBJ1-4; 10 bases line up with TRBD1. This CDR3 region has 15 residues. Germline V gene sequence: CDR1 MNHEY, CDR2 SMNVEV (reference sequence). V gave up 5 bases and J gave up 15 bases; unmatched junction bases: 15. The CDR3 DNA follows: TGTGCCAGCAGTATCCGTCCCGGGACAGGGGAGAAGTTGTTTTTT. Its protein is CASSIRPGTGEKLFF.

The J gene is TRBJ2-3, the V gene TRBV5-1; TRBD2 matches at 10 bases. There are 15 residues in the CDR3. J lost 0 bases, V lost 4 bases, and 2 bases had no gene match. The germline V gene has CDR1 SGHRS and CDR2 YFSETQ. The CDR3 loop is CASSPTSGSTDTQYF. The CDR3 DNA follows: TGCGCCAGCAGCCCGACTAGCGGGAGCACAGATACGCAGTATTTT.

The rearrangement uses TRBV3-1 (or the pseudogene TRBV3-2) and TRBJ2-3, with TRBD2 matching over 7 bases. The trim removed 1 base at V and 5 bases at J, leaving 9 bases unmatched. CDR1 and CDR2 (germline): LGHDT, YNNKEL (reference sequence). The CDR3 loop spans 16 amino acids. The CDR3 is CASSQVGLAAGDTQYF. DNA for the CDR3: TGTGCCAGCAGCCAAGTTGGGCTAGCGGCGGGAGATACGCAGTATTTT.

The genes are TRBV3-1 (or the pseudogene TRBV3-2) and TRBJ2-2, with TRBD2 matching 7 bases. Germline V gives CDR1 LGHDT, CDR2 YNNKEL (reference sequence). The V segment lost 5 bases and the J segment 4 bases; nucleotides outside the gene matches: 7. The CDR3 sequence is 15 residues long. The CDR3 region is CASSMAGDRTGELFF. CDR3 DNA: TGTGCCAGCAGCATGGCGGGAGATCGCACCGGGGAGCTGTTTTTT.

This chain uses TRBV7-8 with TRBJ2-5; no clear D. V lost 3 bases and J lost 0, with 11 bases in between. From germline, CDR1 is SGHVS and CDR2 FQNEAQ. The CDR3 is made up of 15 amino acids. The CDR3 reads CASSFRVSYQETQYF. The CDR3 nucleotides are TGTGCCAGCAGCTTTCGGGTTTCTTACCAAGAGACCCAGTACTTC.

The chain joins TRBV5-1 to TRBJ2-6; 7 nucleotides line up with TRBD1. CDR1 and CDR2 (germline): SGHRS, YFSETQ. Trimming removed 6 bases from V and 2 bases from J; junction bases left unmatched: 5. This CDR3 comprises 15 residues. The CDR3 loop reads CASTITGAGANVLTF. The CDR3 nucleotides read TGCGCCAGCACCATCACAGGGGCTGGGGCCAACGTCCTGACTTTC.

The rearrangement uses TRBV30 and TRBJ1-5; perhaps TRBD1 as D (5 bases). The germline V gene has CDR1 GTSNPN and CDR2 SVGIG (reference sequence). The CDR3 extends over 13 amino acids. Trimming took off 3 bases at V and 5 bases at J, with 11 bases between the two ends. The CDR3 loop is CAWRAGLDQPQHF. The DNA of the CDR3 is TGTGCCTGGAGGGCAGGGCTCGATCAGCCCCAGCATTTT.

V gene TRBV24-1 combines with J gene TRBJ2-7; 12 bases are shared with TRBD1. The CDR3 consists of 16 residues. Germline CDR1 and CDR2: KGHDR and SFDVKD. V was pared by 4 bases and J by 4 bases, with 7 bases of the junction left unmatched. The CDR3 region has the DNA TGTGCCACCAGTGACCAAGGGACAGGGGGCGCGTACGAGCAGTACTTC. As protein: CATSDQGTGGAYEQYF.